Each of the 27 T cell receptor beta chains below was sequenced from the same sample in a study of blood T cell repertoires in COVID-19. Libraries were prepared by immunoSEQ multiplex PCR; TCRdb keeps only in-frame clonotypes and omits some of them. The table records 140,000 to 150,000 clones, roughly 84% of them present only once. The material sequenced was peripheral blood. All receptors derive from a man aged 30 to 45 with COVID-19, enrolled during active disease.

The chain carries TRBV5-5 and TRBJ2-5, with D possibly matching TRBD1 (6 bases). V was pared by 3 bases and J by 4 bases, with 13 bases between. The germline CDR1 and CDR2 sequences are SGHKS and YYEKEE (reference sequence). This CDR3 is built from 14 residues. The CDR3 coding sequence is TGTGCCAGCAGCTCGGACAGCCCCTTAGAGACCCAGTACTTC. This sequence encodes CASSSDSPLETQYF.

This chain connects TRBV28 to TRBJ1-2, with 9 bases that match TRBD1. Trimming cost V 5 bases and J 5 bases; bases outside gene matches: 6. In germline, CDR1 is MDHEN, CDR2 SYDVKM. The CDR3 covers 14 residues. The CDR3: CASSPQGAKYGYTF. The DNA of the CDR3 is TGTGCCAGCAGTCCACAGGGGGCGAAGTATGGCTACACCTTC.

Here the CDR3 DNA reads TGTGCCAGCAGCCAGGGCGGGAGGGGGACGAACTATGGCTACACCTTC. This codes for CASSQGGRGTNYGYTF. V usage is TRBV3-1 (or the pseudogene TRBV3-2) and J usage is TRBJ1-2; tentative D call: TRBD1 (6 bases). This CDR3 has 16 residues. From germline, CDR1 is LGHDT and CDR2 YNNKEL (reference sequence). The ends were cut back, 3 bases at V and 2 bases at J, with 16 bases in the middle.

The rearrangement joins TRBV6-5 to TRBJ2-3; the match to TRBD2 covers 10 bases. Germline CDR1 reads MNHEY; CDR2 reads SVGAGI. V gave up 6 bases and J gave up 6 bases; unmatched junction bases: 9. The CDR3 is 15 residues long. In DNA form, the CDR3 reads TGTGCCAGCAGCGATTCCCTAGCGGGAGCGGATACGCAGTATTTT. Translated, it gives CASSDSLAGADTQYF.

CDR3 in amino acids: CASSFIGLAEGEQFF. CDR3 bases: TGTGCCAGCAGCTTTATCGGACTAGCGGAGGGGGAGCAGTTCTTC. The chain recombines TRBV7-2 with TRBJ2-1; 10 bases agree with TRBD2. Germline trimming cut 3 bases from V and 10 bases from J; bases unmatched to any gene: 9. Per germline, CDR1 SGHTA and CDR2 FQGNSA. The CDR3 covers 15 residues.

The chain combines TRBV5-1 with TRBJ1-1; 8 bases fit TRBD1. The CDR3 length is 19 residues. V trimming: 1 base; J trimming: 0 bases; junction bases outside the gene matches: 14. Per the germline V gene, CDR1 is SGHRS and CDR2 is YFSETQ. The CDR3 reads CASSLTPPGQAPMNTEAFF. The CDR3, as DNA: TGCGCCAGCAGCTTGACTCCCCCGGGACAGGCACCTATGAACACTGAAGCTTTCTTT.

Notes on this clone: A junction boundary mismatches the germline segment, possibly from a read error. V usage is TRBV3-1 (or the pseudogene TRBV3-2) and J usage is TRBJ1-2, with D perhaps matching TRBD1 (6 bases). This CDR3 region has 13 residues. Germline V gene data show CDR1 as LGHDT and CDR2 as YNNKEL (reference sequence). CDR3 protein: CASSADRFYGYTF. CDR3 coding DNA: TGTGCCAGCAGCGCGGACAGATTCTATGGTTACACCTTC.

This sequence joins TRBV7-3 and TRBJ2-1; maybe TRBD2 (6 bases). V was cut by 5 bases and J by 0 bases, with 14 bases left in between. The CDR3 is made up of 16 amino acids. Germline CDR1 is SGHTA and CDR2 is FQGTGA. CDR3 loop: CASSLGDSGSYNEQFF. CDR3 DNA sequence: TGTGCCAGCAGCCTCGGGGACTCGGGCTCCTACAATGAGCAGTTCTTC.

J is TRBJ1-1 and V is TRBV28; 7 bases map to TRBD1. V was clipped by 8 bases and J by 7 bases; unmatched bases: 16. The CDR3 extends over 15 amino acids. Per germline, CDR1 MDHEN and CDR2 SYDVKM. The DNA for the CDR3 is TGTGCCAGCCAGGATCTGCAGGGGGTAAGCCGTGAAGCTTTCTTT. It specifies CASQDLQGVSREAFF.

The V and J genes are TRBV5-4 and TRBJ2-7, with D perhaps TRBD2 (6 bases). The CDR3 consists of 13 residues. Germline CDR1 is SGHNT and CDR2 is YYREEE (reference sequence). V was clipped by 6 bases and J by 7 bases, with 17 bases between them. The CDR3 DNA follows: TGTGCCAGCACTCGGGAGAGGGCGTCGGAGCAGTACTTC. Residues: CASTRERASEQYF. Based on the CDR3 plus reference TRBV5-4 and TRBJ2-7, the full variable domain is ETGVTQSPTHLIKTRGQQVTLRCSSQSGHNTVSWYQQALGQGPQFIFQYYREEENGRGNFPPRFSGLQFPNYSSELNVNALELDDSALYLCASTRERASEQYFGPGTRLTVT.

The chain couples TRBV7-8 to TRBJ2-7; unclear D gene. This CDR3 spans 14 amino acids. CDR1 and CDR2 from the germline V gene are SGHVS and FQNEAQ. Deletions cut 8 bases from V and 1 base from J, with 15 bases between. For the CDR3, the DNA is TGTGCCAGCGCCGAAAGCGTCCCATCCTACGAGCAGTACTTC. It specifies CASAESVPSYEQYF.

This clone has a single count. The V call is TRBV9, the J call TRBJ1-5; possibly TRBD1 for D (6 bases). CDR3 length equals 13 residues. V was cut by 3 bases and J by 5 bases, with 9 bases left in between. CDR1 and CDR2 (germline): SGDLS, YYNGEE. The DNA for the CDR3 is TGTGCCAGCAGCGCCGCAGGGGATCAGCCCCAGCATTTT. Translated, it gives CASSAAGDQPQHF.

The J gene is TRBJ1-1, the V gene TRBV6-1, with unresolved D. Germline V gene lookup returns CDR1 MNHNS and CDR2 SASEGT. This CDR3 is built from 13 residues. Trimming shortened V by 8 bases and J by 1 base, and 11 bases separated the two germline ends. The CDR3 sequence: CASQPNRNTEAFF. The CDR3 nucleotides are TGTGCCAGCCAACCGAACAGGAACACTGAAGCTTTCTTT.

The chain links TRBV6-5 to TRBJ1-1, with D unresolved. The V end lost 6 bases, the J end lost 7 bases, and 12 bases lay between the germline ends. The CDR3 is 12 amino acids. CDR1 and CDR2 (germline): MNHEY, SVGAGI. CDR3 sequence reads: CASSRSGNEAFF. In nucleotides, the CDR3 is TGTGCCAGCAGCAGGAGCGGGAATGAAGCTTTCTTT.

The V and J genes are TRBV7-2 and TRBJ2-5; 10 bases match TRBD1. Germline CDR1 is SGHTA and CDR2 is FQGNSA. This CDR3 is built from 15 residues. V trimming: 5 bases; J trimming: 4 bases; junction bases outside the gene matches: 7. Written as DNA, the CDR3 is TGTGCCAGCAGCGCTGACAGGGGGCGAGGAGAGACCCAGTACTTC. This codes for CASSADRGRGETQYF.

The chain recombines TRBV15 with TRBJ2-7; no definite D call. Per germline, CDR1 LNHNV and CDR2 YYDKDF (reference sequence). CDR3 length equals 15 residues. The V end lost 0 bases, the J end lost 1 base, and 10 bases lay between the germline ends. The CDR3: CATSRDRENSYEQYF. As DNA, the CDR3 is TGTGCCACCAGCAGAGATCGTGAGAATTCCTACGAGCAGTACTTC.

The gene calls are TRBV6-5 and TRBJ1-4, with no clear D. CDR1 and CDR2 (germline): MNHEY, SVGAGI. The CDR3 runs to 13 residues. Trimming removed 6 bases at V and 4 bases at J, with 9 bases between. The CDR3 loop reads CASRPSDNEKLFF. For the CDR3, the DNA is TGTGCCAGCAGGCCTAGCGATAATGAAAAACTGTTTTTT.

This clone has only a few counts. V is TRBV7-9 and J is TRBJ1-2; 8 bases agree with TRBD1. Per the germline V gene, CDR1 is SEHNR and CDR2 is FQNEAQ (reference sequence). Losses at the gene ends were 5 bases for V and 5 bases for J; bases not matched to a gene: 7. The CDR3 is 14 residues long. The CDR3 DNA follows: TGTGCCAGCAGCCCAGGGGGCATTGGATATGGCTACACCTTC. Its translation: CASSPGGIGYGYTF.

The chain has TRBV29-1 and TRBJ2-7; TRBD2 matches 7 bases. The CDR3 has 13 residues. V shed 6 bases and J 7 bases; nucleotides not matched to a gene: 12. The germline V gene has CDR1 SQVTM and CDR2 ANQGSEA. The CDR3 sequence is CSVGLVASGEQYF. The CDR3 DNA follows: TGCAGCGTAGGACTAGTGGCTTCGGGGGAGCAGTACTTC.

The chain recombines TRBV6-2 or TRBV6-3 with TRBJ2-7, with TRBD2 matching 14 bases. CDR3 length: 21 residues. CDR1 is MNHEY, CDR2 SVGEGT, per germline. Unmatched junction bases numbered 14, after V lost 0 bases and J lost 1 base. The DNA for the CDR3 is TGTGCCAGCAGTTACTCGGCACCGGGACTAGCGGGGGTCTTTTTTTCCTACGAGCAGTACTTC. Amino acid sequence: CASSYSAPGLAGVFFSYEQYF.

This clone was seen only once. The chain combines TRBV4-3 with TRBJ1-1; D gene ambiguous. There are 13 residues in the CDR3. CDR1 and CDR2 from the germline V gene are LGHNA and YSLEER. V was shortened by 0 bases and J by 9 bases, with 11 bases between the two germline ends. The CDR3 bases are TGCGCCAGCAGCCAAGACCGGGGAAGGAAAGCTTTCTTT. The encoded protein is CASSQDRGRKAFF.

This clone was found once. Other DNA sequences in the sample encode the same CDR3. The V gene is TRBV5-4, the J gene TRBJ2-5, with 9 bases that match TRBD2. This CDR3 spans 14 amino acids. The V and J ends lost 1 base and 5 bases, in that order; junction bases with no gene match: 3. CDR1 is SGHNT and CDR2 is YYREEE in the germline V gene (reference sequence). CDR3: CASSLSGRRETQYF. In DNA form, the CDR3 reads TGTGCCAGCAGCTTGAGCGGGAGGCGGGAGACCCAGTACTTC.

This rearrangement joins TRBV28 to TRBJ2-1, with 12 bases aligning to TRBD2. The CDR3 consists of 16 residues. V dropped 9 bases and J dropped 7; count of bases not matched to a gene: 13. Germline CDR1 is MDHEN and CDR2 is SYDVKM. Written as DNA, the CDR3 is TGTGCCAGTCTCCGACTAGCGGGAGTCCAGCGGAATGAGCAGTTCTTC. It encodes CASLRLAGVQRNEQFF.

The chain combines TRBV28 with TRBJ2-7; the match to TRBD1 covers 9 bases. Looked up from germline, CDR1 is MDHEN and CDR2 is SYDVKM. The ends lost 4 bases at V and 7 bases at J; junction bases unmatched: 14. This CDR3 region has 16 residues. The CDR3 protein is CASSSPPPQGAREQYF. In nucleotides, the CDR3 is TGTGCCAGCAGTTCCCCGCCCCCACAGGGGGCGAGAGAGCAGTACTTC.

A single count supports this clone. The rearrangement links TRBV18 to TRBJ1-1; D perhaps matches TRBD1 (5 bases). CDR1 and CDR2 (germline): KGHSH, LQKENI. V lost 5 bases and J 4 bases, leaving 11 bases between the germline ends. This CDR3 contains 13 residues. CDR3 in DNA: TGTGCCAGCTCAGAAACGGGGGGCACTGAAGCTTTCTTT. Translation: CASSETGGTEAFF.

V gene TRBV19 combines with J gene TRBJ2-5, with 10 bases lining up with TRBD1. CDR3 length: 14 amino acids. J was trimmed by 5 bases and V by 5 bases; bases with no gene match: 5. Per the germline V gene, CDR1 is LNHDA and CDR2 is SQIVND (reference sequence). The CDR3 loop reads CASSETGGAETQYF. CDR3 in DNA: TGTGCCAGTAGTGAGACAGGGGGCGCTGAGACCCAGTACTTC.

The chain links TRBV10-2 to TRBJ2-4; 12 bases are shared with TRBD2. V shed 9 bases, J shed 6 bases, and the junction held 9 bases outside the gene matches. CDR3 length: 15 amino acids. Per the germline V gene, CDR1 is WSHSY and CDR2 is SAAADI. This CDR3 reads CASGASGRAGNIQYF. CDR3 nucleotides: TGCGCCAGTGGGGCTAGCGGGAGGGCCGGAAACATTCAGTACTTC.